The rows below give T cell receptor beta chains drawn from one sample of a study of beta chain features in type 1 diabetes. Assay: immunoSEQ multiplex PCR; the TCRdb copy retains only in-frame clones and omits some. The table lists hundreds of thousands of clones, about an eighth of them singletons, with approximately 0.022% in the top ten. The sample was naive CD4+ T cells from blood. These receptor sequences come from a man aged 18 to 30 with type 1 diabetes. CDR3s include the opening cysteine and the closing phenylalanine or tryptophan. D genes are given only for firm matches. Clone size is stated in some rows and not others, as once, few, many or a class when expanded.

-	TRBV29-1	TRBJ2-1	few	TGCAGCTCTACCCTAGTGGCGGGACACAATGAGCAGTTCTTC	CSSTLVAGHNEQFF
TRBD1	TRBV5-1	TRBJ2-3	few	TGCGCCAGCAGCGCCTTACCCCCCGGGACAGGGGTAACAGATACGCAGTATTTT	CASSALPPGTGVTDTQYF
TRBD2	TRBV30	TRBJ2-7	-	TGTGCCTGGAGTTTCGGGGGGTCCTCCTACGAGCAGTACTTC	CAWSFGGSSYEQYF
-	TRBV4-1	TRBJ1-2	-	TGCGCCAGCAGCCAAGATGTACGGCAGACCGCTAACTATGGCTACACCTTC	CASSQDVRQTANYGYTF
-	TRBV4-1	TRBJ1-6	-	TGCGCCAGCAGCCAACAGATGTCACCCCTCCACTTT	CASSQQMSPLHF
TRBD2	TRBV6-1	TRBJ2-5	few	TGTGCCAGCCCGACTAGCGGGACGGGAGAGACCCAGTACTTC	CASPTSGTGETQYF
-	TRBV2	TRBJ1-5	few	TGTGCCAGCAGTATCGGGGGGAGCAATCAGCCCCAGCATTTT	CASSIGGSNQPQHF
TRBD1	TRBV30	TRBJ1-4	few	TGTGCCTGGAGTGTAACGGGGCTCAGGGGGCGGATTGAAAAACTGTTTTTT	CAWSVTGLRGRIEKLFF
-	TRBV15	TRBJ1-4	-	TGTGCCACCAGCAGAGATCGGGAGACTGGGTTGTTTTTT	CATSRDRETGLFF
-	TRBV27	TRBJ2-7	few	TGTGCCAGCCGAACGTCGGGCCGCTACGAGCAGTACTTC	CASRTSGRYEQYF
TRBD1	TRBV2	TRBJ2-4	few	TGTGCCAGCAGTGTACAGGGGGGCACCAAAAACATTCAGTACTTC	CASSVQGGTKNIQYF
TRBD1	TRBV10-3	TRBJ2-1	-	TGTGCCGCCAGGGGGGACAGGGGGATTGAGCAGTTCTTC	CAARGDRGIEQFF
-	TRBV7-9	TRBJ1-5	few	TGTGCCAGCGGTATCGACAATCAGCCCCAGCATTTT	CASGIDNQPQHF
-	TRBV7-6	TRBJ1-4	few	TGTGCCAGCAGCCCCGGTGGAGGGGCGCGTGAAAAACTGTTTTTT	CASSPGGGAREKLFF
-	TRBV7-9	TRBJ2-7	few	TGTGCCAGCTCCGGGAGCTCCTACGAGCAGTACTTC	CASSGSSYEQYF
-	TRBV5-4	TRBJ2-2	few	TGTGCCAGCAGCCGGCAGGCAGGATCGAACACCGGGGAGCTGTTTTTT	CASSRQAGSNTGELFF
-	TRBV5-1	TRBJ2-7	-	TGCGCCAGCAGCTTGGCCGGGACCTACAGCTCCTACGAGCAGTACTTC	CASSLAGTYSSYEQYF
TRBD1	TRBV25-1	TRBJ1-4	-	TGTGCCCGGGGCAGGGGGCTCAACTACAATGAAAAACTGTTTTTT	CARGRGLNYNEKLFF
TRBD1	TRBV10-3	TRBJ1-5	few	TGTGCCATCAGTGAGTCAACAGGGGAGAGGGGTCAGCCCCAGCATTTT	CAISESTGERGQPQHF
-	TRBV27	TRBJ1-2	-	TGTGCCAGCAGTCGCACAGGGTCCCACTATGGCTACACCTTC	CASSRTGSHYGYTF
TRBD1	TRBV25-1	TRBJ1-2	few	TGTGCCAGCAGTGAATTCGGACAGGTTCTCGACTACACCTTC	CASSEFGQVLDYTF
-	TRBV30	TRBJ2-1	few	TGTGCCTGGAGCGGCCCAGCTGAGCAGTTCTTC	CAWSGPAEQFF
TRBD1	TRBV5-4	TRBJ2-3	-	TGTGCCAGCAGCTTGGTGGGACAGATTACAGATACGCAGTATTTT	CASSLVGQITDTQYF